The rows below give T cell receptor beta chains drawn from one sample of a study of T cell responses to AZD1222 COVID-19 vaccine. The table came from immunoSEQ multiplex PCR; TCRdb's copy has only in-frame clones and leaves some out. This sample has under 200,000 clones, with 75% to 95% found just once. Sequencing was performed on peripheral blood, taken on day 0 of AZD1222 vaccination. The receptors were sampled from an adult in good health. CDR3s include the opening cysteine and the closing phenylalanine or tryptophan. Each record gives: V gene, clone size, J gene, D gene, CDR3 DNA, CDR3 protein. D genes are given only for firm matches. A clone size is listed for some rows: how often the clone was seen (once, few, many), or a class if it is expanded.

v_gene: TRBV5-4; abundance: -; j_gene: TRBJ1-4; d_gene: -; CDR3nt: TGTGCCAGCAGCTTGGAAGGGGGGAAGAGAAGAAAACTGTTTTTT; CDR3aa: CASSLEGGKRRKLFF
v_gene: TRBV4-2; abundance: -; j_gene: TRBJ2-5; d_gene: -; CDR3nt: TGTGCCAGCAGCCACGGACCGGGACCCCAAGAGACCCAGTACTTC; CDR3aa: CASSHGPGPQETQYF
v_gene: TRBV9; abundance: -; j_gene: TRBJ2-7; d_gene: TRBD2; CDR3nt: TGTGCCAGCAGCGTAGGGGTGGGAGGGAACCTTGGAGACGAGCAGTACTTC; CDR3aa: CASSVGVGGNLGDEQYF
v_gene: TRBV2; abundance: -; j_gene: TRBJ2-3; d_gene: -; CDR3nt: TGTGCCAGCAGGTTCACTAGCACAGATACGCAGTATTTT; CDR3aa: CASRFTSTDTQYF
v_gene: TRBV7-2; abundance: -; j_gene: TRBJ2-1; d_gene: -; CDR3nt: TGTGCCAGCAGCTTAAATCAACCTAGACTCTACAATGAGCAGTTCTTC; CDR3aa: CASSLNQPRLYNEQFF
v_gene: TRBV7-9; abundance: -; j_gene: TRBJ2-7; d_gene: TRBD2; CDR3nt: TGTGCCAGCAGCTTAGGACTAGCGAAAAGCTCCTACGAGCAGTACTTC; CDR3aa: CASSLGLAKSSYEQYF
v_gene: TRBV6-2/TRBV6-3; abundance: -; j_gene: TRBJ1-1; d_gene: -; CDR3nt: TGTGCCAGCAGTAGGGGGTCATCTTCGTCGAACACTGAAGCTTTCTTT; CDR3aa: CASSRGSSSSNTEAFF
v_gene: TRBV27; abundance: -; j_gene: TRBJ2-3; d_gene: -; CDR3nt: TGTGCCAGCAGTACGTTTGGAGGGGCCGCAGATACGCAGTATTTT; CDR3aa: CASSTFGGAADTQYF
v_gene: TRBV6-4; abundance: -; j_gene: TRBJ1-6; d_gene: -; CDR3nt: TGTGCCAGCTGGGACTATAGAAATTCACCCCTCCACTTT; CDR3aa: CASWDYRNSPLHF
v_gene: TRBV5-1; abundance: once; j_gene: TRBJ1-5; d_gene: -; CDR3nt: TGCGCCAGCAGCTTGAATCCAGGCAATCAGCCCCAGCATTTT; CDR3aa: CASSLNPGNQPQHF
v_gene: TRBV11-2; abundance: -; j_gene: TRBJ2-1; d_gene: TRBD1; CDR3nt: TGTGCCAGCAGCCTCTGGACAGGGGCTGGGAGAGAGCAGTTCTTC; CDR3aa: CASSLWTGAGREQFF
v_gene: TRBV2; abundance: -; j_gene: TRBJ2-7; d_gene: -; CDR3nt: TGTGCCAGCAGGGGACTGCCAAGGGCTTACGAGCAGTACTTC; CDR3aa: CASRGLPRAYEQYF
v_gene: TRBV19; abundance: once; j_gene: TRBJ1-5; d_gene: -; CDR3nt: TGTGCCAGTAGTTACAGGGTGAGCAATCAGCCCCAGCATTTT; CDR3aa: CASSYRVSNQPQHF
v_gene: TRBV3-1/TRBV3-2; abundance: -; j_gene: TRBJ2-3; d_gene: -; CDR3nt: TGTGCCAGCAGCCTCCGTAAGGGGAATTGGAACACAGATACGCAGTATTTT; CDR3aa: CASSLRKGNWNTDTQYF
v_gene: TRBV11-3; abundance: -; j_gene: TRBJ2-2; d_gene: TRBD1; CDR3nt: TGTGCCAGCAGCTTATTTTGGGGACAGGAATTCACCGGGGAGCTGTTTTTT; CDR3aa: CASSLFWGQEFTGELFF
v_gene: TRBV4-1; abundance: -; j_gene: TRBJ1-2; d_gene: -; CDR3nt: TGCGCCAGCAGGAACCCCCAAATGGGTAACTATGGCTACACCTTC; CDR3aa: CASRNPQMGNYGYTF
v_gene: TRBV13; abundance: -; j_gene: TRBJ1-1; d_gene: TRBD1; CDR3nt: TGTGCCAGCAGAGACCGACAGGGACTCACTGAAGCTTTCTTT; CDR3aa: CASRDRQGLTEAFF
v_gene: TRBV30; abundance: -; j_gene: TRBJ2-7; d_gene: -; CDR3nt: TGTGCCTGGAGTGTGTCGATCAACTACGAGCAGTACTTC; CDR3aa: CAWSVSINYEQYF
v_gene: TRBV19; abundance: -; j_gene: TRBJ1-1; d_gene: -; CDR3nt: TGTGCCAGTAGTATCGGTAGGGGTGAAGCTTTCTTT; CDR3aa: CASSIGRGEAFF
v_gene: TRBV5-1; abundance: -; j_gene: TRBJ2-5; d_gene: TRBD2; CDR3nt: TGCGCCAGCAGCTCGGGACTAGCGGCGCGGGAGACCCAGTACTTC; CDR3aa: CASSSGLAARETQYF
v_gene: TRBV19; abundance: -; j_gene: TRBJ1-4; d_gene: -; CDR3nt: TGTGCCAGTCGCTCCAAATGGGACCATAATGAAAAACTGTTTTTT; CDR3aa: CASRSKWDHNEKLFF
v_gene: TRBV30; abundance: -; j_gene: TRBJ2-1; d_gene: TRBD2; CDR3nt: TGTGCCTGGGACGTTCGCGCGGGAGGTTTTAGGTTCTTC; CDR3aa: CAWDVRAGGFRFF
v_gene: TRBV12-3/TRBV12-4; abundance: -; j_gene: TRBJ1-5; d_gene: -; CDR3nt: TGTGCCAGCAGTCAATATAGCAATCAGCCCCAGCATTTT; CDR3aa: CASSQYSNQPQHF
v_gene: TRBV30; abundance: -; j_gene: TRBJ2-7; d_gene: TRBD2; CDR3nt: TGTGCCTGGAACCCCCTACTTAGCGGGAGACACGAGCAGTACTTC; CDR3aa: CAWNPLLSGRHEQYF
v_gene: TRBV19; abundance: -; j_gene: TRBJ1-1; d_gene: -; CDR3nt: TGTGCCAGTAGTCCCGCCGGGACCACAGCCACTGAAGCTTTCTTT; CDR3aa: CASSPAGTTATEAFF
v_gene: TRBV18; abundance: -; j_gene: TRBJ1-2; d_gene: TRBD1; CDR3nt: TGTGCCAGCTCACCCCAGGGGGCGCGTGGCTACACCTTC; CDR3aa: CASSPQGARGYTF
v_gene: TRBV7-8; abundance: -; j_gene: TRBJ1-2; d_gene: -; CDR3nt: TGTGCCAGCAGCTCACCCGTTCCGTCACCGGGCGGCTACACCTTC; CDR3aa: CASSSPVPSPGGYTF
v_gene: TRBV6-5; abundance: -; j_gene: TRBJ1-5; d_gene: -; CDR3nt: TGTGCCAGCAGGGGACGGTGGAGCAATCAGCCCCAGCATTTT; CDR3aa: CASRGRWSNQPQHF
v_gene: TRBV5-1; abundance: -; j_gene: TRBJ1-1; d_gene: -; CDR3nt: TGCGCCAGCAGCTCGTTCGGCAGAGCCACTGAAGCTTTCTTT; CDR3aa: CASSSFGRATEAFF
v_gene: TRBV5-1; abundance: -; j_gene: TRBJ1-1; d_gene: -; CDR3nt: TGCGCCAGCAGCTTTGCCGGGGGTGAGAACACTGAAGCTTTCTTT; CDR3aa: CASSFAGGENTEAFF